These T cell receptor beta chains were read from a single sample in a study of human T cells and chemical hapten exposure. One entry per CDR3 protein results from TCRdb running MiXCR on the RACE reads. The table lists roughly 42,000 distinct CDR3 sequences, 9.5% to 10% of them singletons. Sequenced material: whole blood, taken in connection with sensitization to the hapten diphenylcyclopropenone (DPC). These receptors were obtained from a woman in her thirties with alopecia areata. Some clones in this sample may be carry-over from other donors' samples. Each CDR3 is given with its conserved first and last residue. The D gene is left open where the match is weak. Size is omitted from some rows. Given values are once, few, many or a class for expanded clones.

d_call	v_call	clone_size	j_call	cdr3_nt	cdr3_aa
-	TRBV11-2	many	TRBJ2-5	TGTGCCAGCAGCTTCCAAGAGACCCAGTACTTC	CASSFQETQYF
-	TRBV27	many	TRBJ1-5	TGTGCCAGCATCCTAAGGGGGGGGCCGGACCCAGATAGCAATCAGCCCCAGCATTTT	CASILRGGPDPDSNQPQHF
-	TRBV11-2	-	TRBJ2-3	TGTGCCAGCAGCTTTGGTCCGGACTATACGCAGTATTTT	CASSFGPDYTQYF
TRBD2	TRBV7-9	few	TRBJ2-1	TGTGCCAGCAGCTTAGTAGGAGGAGCTAGCGGGGGTGCTGAGCAGTTCTTC	CASSLVGGASGGAEQFF
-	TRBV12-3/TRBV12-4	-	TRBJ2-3	TGTGCCAGCAGTGGACCCGACAGTCACACAGATACGCAGTATTTT	CASSGPDSHTDTQYF
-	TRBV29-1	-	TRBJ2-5	TGCAGCGTGATATTGGAGACCCAGTACTTC	CSVILETQYF
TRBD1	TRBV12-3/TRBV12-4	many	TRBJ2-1	TGTGCCAGCAGTCCACAGGGGGGTGAGCAGTTCTTC	CASSPQGGEQFF
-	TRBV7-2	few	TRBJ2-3	TGTGCCAGCAGCCCTCTAGTACGGGGGCCCGGGGATACGCAGTATTTT	CASSPLVRGPGDTQYF
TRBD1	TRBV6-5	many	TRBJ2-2	TGTGCCAGCAGTCCATCGGGACAGGGGATGATGACCGGGGAGCTGTTTTTT	CASSPSGQGMMTGELFF
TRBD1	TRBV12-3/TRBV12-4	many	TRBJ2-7	TGTGCCAGCAGACGCAGACAGGGTCTGGACGAGCAGTACTTC	CASRRRQGLDEQYF